Listed below are T cell receptor beta chains from one sample, sequenced in a study of T cell changes during pregnancy in multiple sclerosis. Generated by immunoSEQ multiplex PCR, the TCRdb table keeps only in-frame clones and is missing some. The sample holds some 21,000 clones, approximately 90% seen once. The sequenced sample was CD4+ T cells from peripheral blood mononuclear cells, obtained in the third trimester of pregnancy. The receptors derive from a female donor with multiple sclerosis, enrolled in a pregnancy study. Each CDR3 is given with its conserved first and last residue. Each record gives: clone size, V gene, CDR3 length, D gene, J gene, CDR3 DNA, CDR3 protein. A D gene is named only where the DNA matches it firmly. Not all rows give a size; the values are once, few, many and, for expanded clones, a class.

abundance: -; v_gene: TRBV19; len: 13; d_gene: -; j_gene: TRBJ1-2; CDR3nt: TGTGCCAGTAGTATCCCAGCGTCCTATGGCTACACCTTC; CDR3aa: CASSIPASYGYTF
abundance: -; v_gene: TRBV7-9; len: 15; d_gene: TRBD1; j_gene: TRBJ2-2; CDR3nt: TGTGCCAGCAGTACTTTCACAGGGGAAACCGGGGAGCTGTTTTTT; CDR3aa: CASSTFTGETGELFF
abundance: once; v_gene: TRBV5-1; len: 13; d_gene: -; j_gene: TRBJ1-1; CDR3nt: TGCGCCAGCAGCCTACAGGGTTACACTGAAGCTTTCTTT; CDR3aa: CASSLQGYTEAFF
abundance: -; v_gene: TRBV9; len: 15; d_gene: -; j_gene: TRBJ2-1; CDR3nt: TGTGCCAGCAGCGTAGAATTCTCTTCCGAGAATGAGCAGTTCTTC; CDR3aa: CASSVEFSSENEQFF
abundance: -; v_gene: TRBV9; len: 16; d_gene: -; j_gene: TRBJ2-3; CDR3nt: TGTGCCAGCAGCGTAGGGCTGATGTTTAGCACAGATACGCAGTATTTT; CDR3aa: CASSVGLMFSTDTQYF
abundance: -; v_gene: TRBV5-6; len: 16; d_gene: -; j_gene: TRBJ2-3; CDR3nt: TGTGCCAGCAGCTTGGCCAGGGCATGGTACACAGATACGCAGTATTTT; CDR3aa: CASSLARAWYTDTQYF
abundance: -; v_gene: TRBV4-1; len: 15; d_gene: -; j_gene: TRBJ2-7; CDR3nt: TGCGCCAGCAGCCATGGGCCTAGGAGGAACTACGAGCAGTACTTC; CDR3aa: CASSHGPRRNYEQYF
abundance: once; v_gene: TRBV2; len: 14; d_gene: -; j_gene: TRBJ2-3; CDR3nt: TGTGCCAGCAGTTGGTTATCACTCACAGATACGCAGTATTTT; CDR3aa: CASSWLSLTDTQYF
abundance: -; v_gene: TRBV11-2; len: 16; d_gene: -; j_gene: TRBJ2-7; CDR3nt: TGTGCCAGCAGCTTAGGACGACCCTTAACGGGCTACGAGCAGTACTTC; CDR3aa: CASSLGRPLTGYEQYF
abundance: -; v_gene: TRBV29-1; len: 15; d_gene: -; j_gene: TRBJ1-1; CDR3nt: TGCAGCGCTGCGGGCGGGTGGGCCATGAACACTGAAGCTTTCTTT; CDR3aa: CSAAGGWAMNTEAFF
abundance: -; v_gene: TRBV7-9; len: 15; d_gene: TRBD1; j_gene: TRBJ2-3; CDR3nt: TGTGCCAGCAGCTTGAGGGACAGGAGCACAGATACGCAGTATTTT; CDR3aa: CASSLRDRSTDTQYF
abundance: -; v_gene: TRBV2; len: 13; d_gene: -; j_gene: TRBJ1-2; CDR3nt: TGTGCCAGCAGTGAGAGGCGGAGCTATGGCTACACCTTC; CDR3aa: CASSERRSYGYTF
abundance: once; v_gene: TRBV5-1; len: 15; d_gene: TRBD1; j_gene: TRBJ2-5; CDR3nt: TGCGCCAGCAGGCCGTTGACAGGGTGGGGAGAGACCCAGTACTTC; CDR3aa: CASRPLTGWGETQYF
abundance: -; v_gene: TRBV10-1; len: 13; d_gene: -; j_gene: TRBJ2-5; CDR3nt: TGCGCCAGCAGTCCAGACATTGAAGAGACCCAGTACTTC; CDR3aa: CASSPDIEETQYF
abundance: -; v_gene: TRBV7-2; len: 15; d_gene: -; j_gene: TRBJ1-2; CDR3nt: TGTGCCAGCAGCTCAGGCGCTCCATTTCCCTATGGCTACACCTTC; CDR3aa: CASSSGAPFPYGYTF
abundance: -; v_gene: TRBV5-1; len: 15; d_gene: TRBD2; j_gene: TRBJ2-5; CDR3nt: TGCGCCAGCAGCTTTCAAGCGGGGGGTTTAGAGACCCAGTACTTC; CDR3aa: CASSFQAGGLETQYF
abundance: -; v_gene: TRBV6-5; len: 13; d_gene: TRBD1; j_gene: TRBJ2-7; CDR3nt: TGTGCCAGCAGCGTGGACAGGGTCTACGAGCAGTACTTC; CDR3aa: CASSVDRVYEQYF
abundance: once; v_gene: TRBV10-1; len: 15; d_gene: TRBD2; j_gene: TRBJ2-7; CDR3nt: TGCGCCAGCACCGCCGGGACTAGGGAGACCTACGAGCAGTACTTC; CDR3aa: CASTAGTRETYEQYF
abundance: -; v_gene: TRBV5-1; len: 17; d_gene: TRBD1; j_gene: TRBJ1-5; CDR3nt: TGCGCCAGCAGCTTGGGGCCTCAGGGGGATAGCAATCAGCCCCAGCATTTT; CDR3aa: CASSLGPQGDSNQPQHF
abundance: -; v_gene: TRBV2; len: 13; d_gene: -; j_gene: TRBJ1-2; CDR3nt: TGTGCCAGCATGGTCAGACTTAACTATGGCTACACCTTC; CDR3aa: CASMVRLNYGYTF